The 6 T cell receptor beta chains presented below share a single source sample, sequenced in a study of OX40 agonist ivuxolimab in advanced cancers. Method: immunoSEQ multiplex PCR; TCRdb's copy keeps in-frame clones and lacks some. The table lists about 62,000 clones, roughly 84% of them singletons. The sequencing here drew on CD4+ or CD8+ T cells sorted from blood, taken in a trial of the OX40 agonist ivuxolimab. These receptors came from an adult with an advanced solid tumor such as melanoma, head and neck, liver or kidney cancer.

The genes are TRBV19 and TRBJ1-5; 7 nucleotides align to TRBD1. The CDR3 contains 17 residues. The J segment lost 3 bases and the V segment lost 3 bases, leaving 11 bases of the junction unmatched. Germline CDR1 is LNHDA and CDR2 is SQIVND (reference sequence). The CDR3 DNA follows: TGTGCCAGTAGTATCGGCAGGGGGACTCGGGACAATCAGCCCCAGCATTTT. It translates to CASSIGRGTRDNQPQHF.

The chain is built from TRBV7-9 and TRBJ1-2, with 9 bases identical to TRBD1. The CDR3 is 14 amino acids. J gave up 7 bases and V 5 bases, and 8 bases lay outside the gene matches. The germline V gene encodes CDR1 SEHNR and CDR2 FQNEAQ (reference sequence). In DNA form, the CDR3 reads TGTGCCAGCAGCCGACGGGGACAGGGCTCTGGCTACACCTTC. It specifies CASSRRGQGSGYTF.

The gene calls are TRBV27 and TRBJ2-7; TRBD1 agrees at 8 bases. This CDR3 is built from 14 residues. V dropped 10 bases and J dropped 3; count of bases not matched to a gene: 11. CDR1 and CDR2 (germline): MNHEY, SMNVEV (reference sequence). In nucleotides, the CDR3 is TGTGCCACCATCCGGTCAGGGGGCGGCTACGAGCAGTACTTC. The encoded protein is CATIRSGGGYEQYF.

This sequence joins TRBV28 and TRBJ2-4; TRBD1 or TRBD2 may be the D gene (5 bases each). This CDR3 has 12 amino acids. The V gene's germline CDR1 is MDHEN and CDR2 SYDVKM. V lost 6 bases to trimming and J lost 5 bases, with 8 bases between them. The chain's CDR3 is CASSQGENIQYF. The CDR3, as DNA: TGTGCCAGCAGCCAGGGAGAAAACATTCAGTACTTC.

This clone has only a few counts. This chain links TRBV9 with TRBJ1-6; D may be TRBD1 (5 bases). CDR3 length equals 14 residues. Germline V gene sequence: CDR1 SGDLS, CDR2 YYNGEE. Trimming cost V 3 bases and J 7 bases, with 11 bases left between them. The CDR3 protein is CASSAGIGNSPLHF. The CDR3 nucleotides are TGTGCCAGCAGCGCAGGGATAGGCAATTCACCCCTCCACTTT.

The rearrangement links TRBV29-1 to TRBJ2-1; possibly TRBD2 for D (7 bases). Trimming left V 3 bases short and J 4 bases short, with 13 bases between. This CDR3 spans 14 amino acids. Germline V gene sequence: CDR1 SQVTM, CDR2 ANQGSEA. Here the CDR3 DNA reads TGCAGCGTTGACTCGGGGGGCCTTTACAATGAGCAGTTCTTC. Protein: CSVDSGGLYNEQFF.